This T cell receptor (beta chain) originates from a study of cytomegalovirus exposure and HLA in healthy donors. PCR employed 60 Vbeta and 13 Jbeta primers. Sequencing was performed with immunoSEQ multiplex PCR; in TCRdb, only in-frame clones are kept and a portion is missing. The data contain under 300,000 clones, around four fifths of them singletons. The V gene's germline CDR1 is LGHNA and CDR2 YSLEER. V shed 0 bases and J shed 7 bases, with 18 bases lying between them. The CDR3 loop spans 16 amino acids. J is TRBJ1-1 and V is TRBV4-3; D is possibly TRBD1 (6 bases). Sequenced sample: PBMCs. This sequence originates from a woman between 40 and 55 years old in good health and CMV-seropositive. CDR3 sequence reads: CASSQDRNRGGFEAFF. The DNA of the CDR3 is TGCGCCAGCAGCCAAGATCGAAATAGGGGGGGGTTTGAAGCTTTCTTT.